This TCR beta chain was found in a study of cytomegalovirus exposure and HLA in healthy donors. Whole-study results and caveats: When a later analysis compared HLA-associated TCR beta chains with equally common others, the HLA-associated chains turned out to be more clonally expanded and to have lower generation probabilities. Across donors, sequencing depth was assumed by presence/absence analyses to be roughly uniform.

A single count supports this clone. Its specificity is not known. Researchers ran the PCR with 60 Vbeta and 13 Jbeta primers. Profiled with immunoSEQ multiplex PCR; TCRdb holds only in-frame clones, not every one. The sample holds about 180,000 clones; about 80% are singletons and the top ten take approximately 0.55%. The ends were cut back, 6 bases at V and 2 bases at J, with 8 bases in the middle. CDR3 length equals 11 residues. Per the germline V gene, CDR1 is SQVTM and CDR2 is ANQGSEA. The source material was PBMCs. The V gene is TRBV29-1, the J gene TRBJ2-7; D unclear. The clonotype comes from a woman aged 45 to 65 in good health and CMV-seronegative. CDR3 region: CSVQQAYEQYF. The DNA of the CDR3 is TGCAGCGTCCAGCAGGCCTACGAGCAGTACTTC.